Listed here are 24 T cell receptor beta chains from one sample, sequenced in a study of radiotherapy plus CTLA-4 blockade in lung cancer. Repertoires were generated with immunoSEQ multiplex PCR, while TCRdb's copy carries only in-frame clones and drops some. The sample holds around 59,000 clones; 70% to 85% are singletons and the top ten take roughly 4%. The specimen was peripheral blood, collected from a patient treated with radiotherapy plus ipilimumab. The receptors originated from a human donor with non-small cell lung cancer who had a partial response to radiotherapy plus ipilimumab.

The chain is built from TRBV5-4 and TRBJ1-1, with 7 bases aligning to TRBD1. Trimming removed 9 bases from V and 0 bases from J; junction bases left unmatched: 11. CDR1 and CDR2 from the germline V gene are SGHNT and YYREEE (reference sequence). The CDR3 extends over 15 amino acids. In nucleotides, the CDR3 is TGTGCCACCACAAAACGACAGGGACTGAACACTGAAGCTTTCTTT. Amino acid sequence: CATTKRQGLNTEAFF.

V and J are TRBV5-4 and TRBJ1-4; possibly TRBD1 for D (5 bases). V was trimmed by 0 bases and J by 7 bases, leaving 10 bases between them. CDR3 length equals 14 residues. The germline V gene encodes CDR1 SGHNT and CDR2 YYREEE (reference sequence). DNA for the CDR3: TGTGCCAGCAGCTTGGGAGGGGAGGTTGAAAAACTGTTTTTT. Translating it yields CASSLGGEVEKLFF.

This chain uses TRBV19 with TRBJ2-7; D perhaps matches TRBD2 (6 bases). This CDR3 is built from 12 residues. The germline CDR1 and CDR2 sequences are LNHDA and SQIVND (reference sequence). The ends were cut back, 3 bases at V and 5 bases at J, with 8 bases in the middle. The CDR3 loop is CASSIWGDEQYF. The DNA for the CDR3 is TGTGCCAGTAGTATCTGGGGGGACGAGCAGTACTTC.

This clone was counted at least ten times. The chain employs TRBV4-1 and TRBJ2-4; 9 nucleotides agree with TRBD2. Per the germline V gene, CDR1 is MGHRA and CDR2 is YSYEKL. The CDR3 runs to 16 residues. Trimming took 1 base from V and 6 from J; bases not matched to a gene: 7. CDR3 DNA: TGCGCCAGCAGCCAAGTAGGCGGGGGGGCGGGAAACATTCAGTACTTC. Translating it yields CASSQVGGGAGNIQYF.

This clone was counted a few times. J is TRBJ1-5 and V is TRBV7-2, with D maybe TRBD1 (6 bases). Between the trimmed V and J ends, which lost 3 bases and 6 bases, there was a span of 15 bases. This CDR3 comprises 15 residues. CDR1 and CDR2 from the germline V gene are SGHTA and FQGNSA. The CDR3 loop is CASSLGGRVAQPQHF. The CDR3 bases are TGTGCCAGCAGCTTGGGGGGGCGCGTCGCTCAGCCCCAGCATTTT.

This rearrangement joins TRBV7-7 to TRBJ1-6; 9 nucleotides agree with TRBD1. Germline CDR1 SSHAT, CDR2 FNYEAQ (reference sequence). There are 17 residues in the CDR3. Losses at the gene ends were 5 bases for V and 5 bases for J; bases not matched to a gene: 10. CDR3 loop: CASSVPLRTGDNSPLHF. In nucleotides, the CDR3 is TGTGCCAGCAGCGTCCCCCTCCGGACAGGGGATAATTCACCCCTCCACTTT.

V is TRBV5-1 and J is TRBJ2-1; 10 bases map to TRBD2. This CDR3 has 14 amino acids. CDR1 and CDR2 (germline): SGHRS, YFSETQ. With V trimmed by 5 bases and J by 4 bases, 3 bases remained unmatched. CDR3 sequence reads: CASSPAGGYNEQFF. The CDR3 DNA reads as TGCGCCAGCAGTCCAGCGGGGGGGTACAATGAGCAGTTCTTC.

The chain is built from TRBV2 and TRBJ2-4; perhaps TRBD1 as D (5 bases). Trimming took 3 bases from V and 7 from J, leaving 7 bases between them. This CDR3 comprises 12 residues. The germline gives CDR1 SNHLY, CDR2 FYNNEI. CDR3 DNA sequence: TGTGCCAGCAGTGAGCAGGGCAACATTCAGTACTTC. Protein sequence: CASSEQGNIQYF.

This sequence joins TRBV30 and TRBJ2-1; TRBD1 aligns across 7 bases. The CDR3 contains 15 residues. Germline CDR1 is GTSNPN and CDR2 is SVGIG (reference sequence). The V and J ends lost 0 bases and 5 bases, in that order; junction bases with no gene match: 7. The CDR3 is CAWSVLPGGNNEQFF. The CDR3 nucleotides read TGTGCCTGGAGTGTCTTGCCAGGGGGTAACAATGAGCAGTTCTTC.

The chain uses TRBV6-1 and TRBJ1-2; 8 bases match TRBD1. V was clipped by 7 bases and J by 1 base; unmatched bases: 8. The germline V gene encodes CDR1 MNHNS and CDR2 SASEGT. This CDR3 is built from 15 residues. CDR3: CASNQDRALNYGYTF. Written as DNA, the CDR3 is TGTGCCAGCAACCAGGACAGGGCCCTTAACTATGGCTACACCTTC.

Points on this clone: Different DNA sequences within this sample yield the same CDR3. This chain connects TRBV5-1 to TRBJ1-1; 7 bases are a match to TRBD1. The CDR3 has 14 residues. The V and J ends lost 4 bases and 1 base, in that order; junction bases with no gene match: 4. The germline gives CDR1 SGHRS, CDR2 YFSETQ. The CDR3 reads CASSLGTANTEAFF. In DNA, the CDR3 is TGCGCCAGCAGCCTTGGGACAGCGAACACTGAAGCTTTCTTT.

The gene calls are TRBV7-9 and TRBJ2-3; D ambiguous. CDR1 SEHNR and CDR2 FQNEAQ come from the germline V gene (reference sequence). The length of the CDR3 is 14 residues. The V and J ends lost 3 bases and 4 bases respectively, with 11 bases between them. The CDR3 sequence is CASSFQTGSDTQYF. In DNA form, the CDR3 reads TGTGCCAGCAGCTTCCAGACTGGTTCAGATACGCAGTATTTT.

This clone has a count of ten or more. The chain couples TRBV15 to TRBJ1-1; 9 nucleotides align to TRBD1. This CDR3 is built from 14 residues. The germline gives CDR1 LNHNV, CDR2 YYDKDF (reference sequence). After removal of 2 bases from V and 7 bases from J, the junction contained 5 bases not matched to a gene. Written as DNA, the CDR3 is TGTGCCACCAGCAGAAAACAGGGGGCGGGTGAAGCTTTCTTT. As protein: CATSRKQGAGEAFF.

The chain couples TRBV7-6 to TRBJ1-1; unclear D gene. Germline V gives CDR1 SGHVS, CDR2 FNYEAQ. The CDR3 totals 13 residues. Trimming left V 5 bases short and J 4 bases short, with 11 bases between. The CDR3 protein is CASSAHGGTEAFF. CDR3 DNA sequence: TGTGCCAGCAGCGCCCATGGCGGCACTGAAGCTTTCTTT.

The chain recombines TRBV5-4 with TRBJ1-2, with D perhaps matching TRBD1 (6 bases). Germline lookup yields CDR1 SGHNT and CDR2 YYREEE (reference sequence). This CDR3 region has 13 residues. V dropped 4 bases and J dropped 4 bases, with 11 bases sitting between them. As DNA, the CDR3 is TGTGCCAGCAGCCAGACAGGAGTCTATGGCTACACCTTC. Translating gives CASSQTGVYGYTF.

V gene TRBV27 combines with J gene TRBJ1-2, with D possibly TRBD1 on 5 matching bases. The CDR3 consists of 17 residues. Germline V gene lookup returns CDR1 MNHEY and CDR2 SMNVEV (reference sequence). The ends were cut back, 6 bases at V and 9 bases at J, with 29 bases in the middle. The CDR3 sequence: CASRPWSELTDDNSYTF. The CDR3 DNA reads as TGTGCCAGCAGACCCTGGTCGGAGTTGACAGACGATAATAGCTACACCTTC.

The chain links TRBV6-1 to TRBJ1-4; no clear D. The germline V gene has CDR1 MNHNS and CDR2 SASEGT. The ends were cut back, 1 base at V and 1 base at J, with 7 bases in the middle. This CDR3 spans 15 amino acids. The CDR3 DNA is TGTGCCAGCAGTGAAGGTCCGGGAACTAATGAAAAACTGTTTTTT. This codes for CASSEGPGTNEKLFF.

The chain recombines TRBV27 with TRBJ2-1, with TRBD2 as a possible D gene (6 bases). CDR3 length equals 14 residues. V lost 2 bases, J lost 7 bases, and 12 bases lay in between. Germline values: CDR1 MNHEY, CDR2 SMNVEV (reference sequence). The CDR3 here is CASSLRRGYNEQFF. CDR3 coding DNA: TGTGCCAGCAGTTTACGACGGGGGTATAATGAGCAGTTCTTC.

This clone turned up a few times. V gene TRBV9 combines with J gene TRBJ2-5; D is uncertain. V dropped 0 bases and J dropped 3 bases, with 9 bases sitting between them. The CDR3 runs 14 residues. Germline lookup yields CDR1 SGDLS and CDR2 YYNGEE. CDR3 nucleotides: TGTGCCAGCAGCGTAGCTACCCATAAAGAGACCCAGTACTTC. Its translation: CASSVATHKETQYF.

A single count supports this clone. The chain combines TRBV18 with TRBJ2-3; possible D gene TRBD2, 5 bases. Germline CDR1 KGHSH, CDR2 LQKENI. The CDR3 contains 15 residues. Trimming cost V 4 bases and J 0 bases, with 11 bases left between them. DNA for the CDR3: TGTGCCAGCTCACTCGACCGGGGTAGCACAGATACGCAGTATTTT. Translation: CASSLDRGSTDTQYF.

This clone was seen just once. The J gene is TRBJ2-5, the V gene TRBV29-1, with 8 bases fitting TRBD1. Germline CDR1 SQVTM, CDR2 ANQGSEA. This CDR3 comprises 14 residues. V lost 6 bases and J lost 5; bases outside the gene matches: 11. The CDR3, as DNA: TGCAGCGTGGACGGACAGGGAGTAGTGGAGACCCAGTACTTC. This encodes CSVDGQGVVETQYF. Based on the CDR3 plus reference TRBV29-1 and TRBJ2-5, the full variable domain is SAVISQKPSRDICQRGTSLTIQCQVDSQVTMMFWYRQQPGQSLTLIATANQGSEATYESGFVIDKFPISRPNLTFSTLTVSNMSPEDSSIYLCSVDGQGVVETQYFGPGTRLLVL.

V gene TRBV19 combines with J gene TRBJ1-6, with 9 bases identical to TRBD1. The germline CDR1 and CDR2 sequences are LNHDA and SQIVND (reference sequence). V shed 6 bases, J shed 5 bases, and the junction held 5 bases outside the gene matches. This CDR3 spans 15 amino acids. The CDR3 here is CASRQQGADNSPLHF. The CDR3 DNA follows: TGTGCCAGTAGACAACAGGGGGCCGATAATTCACCCCTCCACTTT.

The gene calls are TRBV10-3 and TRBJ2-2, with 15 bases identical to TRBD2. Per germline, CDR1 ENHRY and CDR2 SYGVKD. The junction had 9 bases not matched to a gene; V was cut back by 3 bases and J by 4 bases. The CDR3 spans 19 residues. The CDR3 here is CAISDPGTSGGSSTGELFF. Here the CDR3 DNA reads TGTGCCATCAGTGACCCCGGGACTAGCGGGGGGTCGTCCACCGGGGAGCTGTTTTTT.

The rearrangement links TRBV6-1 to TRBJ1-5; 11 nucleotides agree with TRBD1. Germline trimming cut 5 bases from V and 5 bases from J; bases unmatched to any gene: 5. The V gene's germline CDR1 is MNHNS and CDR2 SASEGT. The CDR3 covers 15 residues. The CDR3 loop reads CASSPGTGGYQPQHF. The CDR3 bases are TGTGCCAGCAGTCCCGGGACAGGGGGGTATCAGCCCCAGCATTTT.